This TCR beta chain was identified in a study of blood T cell repertoires in COVID-19. Looking at the study overall: T cells, B-cell-depleted T cells, or PBMCs provided the cDNA or gDNA that served as material.

As regards this clone: One end of the junction fails to match germline, which may point to a read error.

Germline assignment: CDR1 SGDLS and CDR2 YYNGEE. This CDR3 is built from 15 residues. In the original workflow: Counts of nucleated cells, estimated from reference gene primer amplification, were obtained. Libraries were prepared by immunoSEQ multiplex PCR; TCRdb keeps only in-frame clonotypes and omits some of them. The DNA gave D and trimming, while V, J and clone size come from that table. The sample holds about 170,000 clones, 86% seen once. J is TRBJ1-6 and V is TRBV9; a weak D match, TRBD1 (5 bases). The sample was peripheral blood. This clonotype originated in a man in his 70s with acute or convalescent COVID-19. The DNA of the CDR3 is TGTGCCAGCTGCGTAGAGGGCAGTTGGGAGGGGCCCCTCCACTTT. This codes for CASCVEGSWEGPLHF. The variable domain in full, completed from reference TRBV9 and TRBJ1-6, reads DSGVTQTPKHLITATGQRVTLRCSPRSGDLSVYWYQQSLDQGLQFLIQYYNGEERAKGNILERFSAQQFPDLHSELNLSSLELGDSALYFCASCVEGSWEGPLHFGNGTRLTVT.